Listed below are T cell receptor beta chains from one sample, sequenced in a study of Ad26.COV2.S vaccination and SARS-CoV-2 variants. TCRdb's table, derived via immunoSEQ multiplex PCR, lists solely in-frame clones and lacks some. Among around 300,000 clones listed, 88% were seen once. Material: peripheral blood, obtained in a trial of Ad26.COV2.S vaccine versus placebo. These receptors were collected from a person between 18 and 60 years old who received the Ad26.COV2.S COVID-19 vaccine or a placebo. CDR3s include the opening cysteine and the closing phenylalanine or tryptophan. D genes are given only for firm matches. Clone size is given for some rows only: seen once, a few or many times, or a class if the clone is expanded.

d_call clone_size j_call v_call cdr3_nt cdr3_aa
NA NA TRBJ2-1 TRBV5-1 TGCGCCAGCAGCCCCGGAGTGCGGGACGCGACCTACAATGAGCAGTTCTTC CASSPGVRDATYNEQFF
NA NA TRBJ1-5 TRBV7-2 TGTGCCAGCAGCTTAGTGGCTTACAGGGAAGGGCTTGGCAATCAGCCCCAGCATTTT CASSLVAYREGLGNQPQHF
NA NA TRBJ2-7 TRBV18 TGTGCCAGCTCACCACCTTCCGGTTTCTACGAGCAGTACTTC CASSPPSGFYEQYF
TRBD2 NA TRBJ2-7 TRBV28 TGTGCCAGCAGTACCCTTAGCGGGAGGCAAAACGAGCAGTACTTC CASSTLSGRQNEQYF
NA once TRBJ1-1 TRBV5-1 TGCGCCAGCAGCTCCCCGTCAGGACTCGACACTGAAGCTTTCTTT CASSSPSGLDTEAFF
NA few TRBJ2-7 TRBV19 TGTGCCAGTAGTATAGACCTGGGACGGCATTCCTACGAGCAGTACTTC CASSIDLGRHSYEQYF
NA NA TRBJ1-2 TRBV3-1/TRBV3-2 TGTGCCAGCAGCCAAGTTGTGGCAGCTTACTATGGCTACACCTTC CASSQVVAAYYGYTF
NA NA TRBJ1-3 TRBV9 TGTGCCAGCAGCGTAGGGGGGTCGGGTGGAAACACCATATATTTT CASSVGGSGGNTIYF
NA NA TRBJ2-1 TRBV18 TGTGCCAGCTCACCACCGTTCAATGAGCAGTTCTTC CASSPPFNEQFF
TRBD1 NA TRBJ2-7 TRBV4-1 TGCGCCAGCAGCCTCGAGATAAGGGGGCGTAACTACGAGCAGTACTTC CASSLEIRGRNYEQYF
TRBD2 few TRBJ2-7 TRBV9 TGTGCCAGCAGCCGGGACTACGGGGAGCAGTACTTC CASSRDYGEQYF
TRBD2 NA TRBJ2-1 TRBV7-2 TGTGCCAGCAGCTTAGCGCCTAGCGGGAGGCTCTATGAGCAGTTCTTC CASSLAPSGRLYEQFF
TRBD2 few TRBJ2-3 TRBV30 TGTGCCGGAGCGGGGGTTCGAGATACGCAGTATTTT CAGAGVRDTQYF
NA NA TRBJ2-3 TRBV18 TGTGCCAGCTCACAAGAGGTCGCCAGGGGCACAGATACGCAGTATTTT CASSQEVARGTDTQYF
NA NA TRBJ1-1 TRBV14 TGTGCCAGCAGCCAAATTATGAGGGGGTCTGAAGCTTTCTTT CASSQIMRGSEAFF
TRBD1 NA TRBJ2-3 TRBV9 TGTGCCAGCAGCGTAGGAGGAAAGACAGGGGGGCTTTGGACAGATACGCAGTATTTT CASSVGGKTGGLWTDTQYF
NA NA TRBJ1-1 TRBV28 TGTGCCAGCAGTTTGCCTACAGGGTTCACTGAAGCTTTCTTT CASSLPTGFTEAFF
NA NA TRBJ1-1 TRBV5-1 TGCGCCAGCAGCTTAGCAGGAATGAACACTGAAGCTTTCTTT CASSLAGMNTEAFF
NA NA TRBJ2-2 TRBV11-2 TGTGCCAGCAGCCCCCTCGCGGCGAGCACCGGGGAGCTGTTTTTT CASSPLAASTGELFF
NA NA TRBJ1-6 TRBV9 TGTGCCAGCAGCGTAGGCCCTCAGGGGAATTCACCCCTCCACTTT CASSVGPQGNSPLHF